This T cell receptor beta chain came from a study of tumor-infiltrating lymphocytes in primary liver carcinoma. For the study at large: Tumors measured about 4 to 10 cm and were stage T1-T3 N0M0. Study-wide points: A significantly higher top-250-clone fraction was found in tumors than in blood (p = 0.039).

The CDR3 has 14 amino acids. Germline V gene sequence: CDR1 SGHAT, CDR2 FQNNGV. As regards this clonotype: The antigen is unknown. The junction departs from germline at one end; a sequencing error may be responsible.

A constant-region primer primed TCR beta cDNA synthesis from about 550 ng of total RNA. Libraries of TCR beta came from three nested multiplex PCR rounds with slightly modified ARM-PCR. A C-beta reverse primer and TRBV1-TRBV30 forward primers served in each of the first two PCR rounds, at about 9 cycles apiece. MiXCR, run by TCRdb on the multiplex PCR reads, gives a single entry per CDR3 protein. The sample carries around 71,000 distinct CDR3 sequences, around 75% recorded once. Joint extraction of RNA and DNA used about 17-32 mg of bulk tissue that was unsorted. Cases comprised patients with primary liver carcinoma who received surgical resection.

This chain connects TRBV11-2 to TRBJ2-1; 9 bases are shared with TRBD2. The sample comprised liver tumor tissue from sampling region 4. Subset of the sample: tumor region T4, right-lateral pole. The receptor comes from a woman between 55 and 75 years old with primary liver carcinoma and hepatitis B virus infection. In nucleotides, the CDR3 is TGTGCCAACAGCTTACATCCGGGGCTAGCGGGACAGTTTTTC. This gives the protein CANSLHPGLAGQFF.